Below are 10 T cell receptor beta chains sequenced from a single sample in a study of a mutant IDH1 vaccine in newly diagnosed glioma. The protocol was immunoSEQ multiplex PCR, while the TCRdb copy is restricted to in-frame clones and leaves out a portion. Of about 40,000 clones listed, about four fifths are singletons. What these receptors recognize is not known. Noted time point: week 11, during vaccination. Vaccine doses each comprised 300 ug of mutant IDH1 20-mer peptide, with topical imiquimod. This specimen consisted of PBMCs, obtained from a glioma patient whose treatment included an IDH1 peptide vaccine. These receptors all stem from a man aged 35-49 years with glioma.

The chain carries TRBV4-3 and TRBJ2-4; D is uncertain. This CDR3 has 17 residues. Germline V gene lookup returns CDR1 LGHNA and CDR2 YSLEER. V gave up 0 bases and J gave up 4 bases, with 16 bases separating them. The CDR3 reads CASSQDRAHPVKNIQYF. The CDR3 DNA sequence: TGCGCCAGCAGCCAAGATCGGGCCCACCCCGTAAAAAACATTCAGTACTTC.

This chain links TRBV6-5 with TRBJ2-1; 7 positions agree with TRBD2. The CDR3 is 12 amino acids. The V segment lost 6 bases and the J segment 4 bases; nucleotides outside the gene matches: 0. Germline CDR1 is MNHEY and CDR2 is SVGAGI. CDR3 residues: CASRGGYNEQFF. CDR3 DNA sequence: TGTGCCAGCAGGGGGGGGTACAATGAGCAGTTCTTC.

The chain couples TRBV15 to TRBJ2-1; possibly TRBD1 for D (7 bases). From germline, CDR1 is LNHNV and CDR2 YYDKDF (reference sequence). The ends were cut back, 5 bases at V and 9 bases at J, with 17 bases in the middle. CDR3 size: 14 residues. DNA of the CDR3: TGTGCCACCAGCCAATTGTCAGGGGGGAGTGAGCAGTTCTTC. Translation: CATSQLSGGSEQFF.

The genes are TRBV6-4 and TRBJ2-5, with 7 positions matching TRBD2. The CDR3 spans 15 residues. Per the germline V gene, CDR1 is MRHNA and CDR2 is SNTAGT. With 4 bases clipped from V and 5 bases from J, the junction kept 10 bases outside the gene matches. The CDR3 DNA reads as TGTGCCAGCAGTGTGGGAGGGTCCGTAACGGAGACCCAGTACTTC. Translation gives CASSVGGSVTETQYF.

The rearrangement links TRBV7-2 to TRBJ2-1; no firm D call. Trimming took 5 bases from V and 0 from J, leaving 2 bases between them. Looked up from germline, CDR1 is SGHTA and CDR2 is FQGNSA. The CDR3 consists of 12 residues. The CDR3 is CASSNSYNEQFF. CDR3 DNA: TGTGCCAGCAGCAACTCCTACAATGAGCAGTTCTTC. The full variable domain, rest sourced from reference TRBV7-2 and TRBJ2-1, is GAGVSQSPSNKVTEKGKDVELRCDPISGHTALYWYRQSLGQGLEFLIYFQGNSAPDKSGLPSDRFSAERTGGSVSTLTIQRTQQEDSAVYLCASSNSYNEQFFGPGTRLTVL.

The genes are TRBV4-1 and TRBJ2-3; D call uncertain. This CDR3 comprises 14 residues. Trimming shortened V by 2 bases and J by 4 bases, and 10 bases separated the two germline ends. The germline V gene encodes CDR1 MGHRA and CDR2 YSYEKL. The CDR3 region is CASSQFLGPDTQYF. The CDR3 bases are TGCGCCAGCAGCCAATTCCTAGGGCCAGATACGCAGTATTTT.

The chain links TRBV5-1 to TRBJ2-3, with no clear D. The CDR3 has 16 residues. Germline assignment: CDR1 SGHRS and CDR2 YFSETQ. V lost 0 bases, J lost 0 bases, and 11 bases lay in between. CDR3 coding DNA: TGCGCCAGCAGCTTGGTTCCCGCGACTAGCACAGATACGCAGTATTTT. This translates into CASSLVPATSTDTQYF.

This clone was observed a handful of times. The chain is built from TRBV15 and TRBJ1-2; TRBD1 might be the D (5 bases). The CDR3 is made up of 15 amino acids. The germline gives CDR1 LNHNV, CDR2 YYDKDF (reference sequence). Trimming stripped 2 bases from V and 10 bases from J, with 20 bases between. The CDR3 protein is CATSRPMGREESYTF. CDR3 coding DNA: TGTGCCACCAGCAGACCCATGGGCAGGGAGGAGTCCTACACCTTC.

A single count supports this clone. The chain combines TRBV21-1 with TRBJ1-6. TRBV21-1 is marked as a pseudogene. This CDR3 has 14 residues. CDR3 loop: CASSKVYGNSPLHF. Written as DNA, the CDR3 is TGTGCCAGCAGCAAAGTCTACGGGAATTCACCCCTCCACTTT.

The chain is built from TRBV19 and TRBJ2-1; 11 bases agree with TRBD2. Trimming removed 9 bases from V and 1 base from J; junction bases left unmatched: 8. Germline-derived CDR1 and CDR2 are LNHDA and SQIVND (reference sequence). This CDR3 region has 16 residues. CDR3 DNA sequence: TGTGCCAGCGACCTAGGACTAGCGGGTTCCTACAATGAGCAGTTCTTC. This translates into CASDLGLAGSYNEQFF.